A single sample gave rise to the 25 T cell receptor beta chains below, sequenced in a study of T cell responses to AZD1222 COVID-19 vaccine. The repertoire was sequenced with immunoSEQ multiplex PCR; TCRdb's copy has only in-frame clones and lacks some. This table has roughly 120,000 clones, more than 85% appearing once. The sequences come from peripheral blood, collected on day 0 of AZD1222 vaccination. These receptors came from an adult in good health.

The rearrangement joins TRBV28 to TRBJ1-1; weak D call: TRBD1 (6 bases). The germline CDR1 and CDR2 sequences are MDHEN and SYDVKM. V lost 10 bases, J lost 1 base, and 16 bases lay in between. The CDR3 is 14 residues long. CDR3 in amino acids: CATTQGGSNTEAFF. In DNA form, the CDR3 reads TGTGCCACTACACAAGGGGGATCGAACACTGAAGCTTTCTTT. Full variable domain (outside the CDR3, taken from reference TRBV28 and TRBJ1-1): DVKVTQSSRYLVKRTGEKVFLECVQDMDHENMFWYRQDPGLGLRLIYFSYDVKMKEKGDIPEGYSVSREKKERFSLILESASTNQTSMYLCATTQGGSNTEAFFGQGTRLTVV.

The chain links TRBV6-5 to TRBJ1-1, with D uncertain. The ends were cut back, 6 bases at V and 1 base at J, with 12 bases in the middle. The CDR3 is 14 amino acids. CDR1 MNHEY and CDR2 SVGAGI come from the germline V gene. The CDR3 spells CASRSSWGNTEAFF. CDR3 nucleotides: TGTGCCAGCAGGTCGTCCTGGGGGAACACTGAAGCTTTCTTT.

CDR3 protein: CASSLATGSSGNTIYF. CDR3 sequence (DNA): TGCGCCAGCAGCTTGGCTACCGGCAGCTCTGGAAACACCATATATTTT. The gene calls are TRBV5-1 and TRBJ1-3; no clear D. CDR1 is SGHRS, CDR2 YFSETQ, per germline. V gave up 0 bases and J gave up 0 bases, with 10 bases separating them. The CDR3 consists of 16 residues.

This clone was seen a single time. The chain combines TRBV7-2 with TRBJ1-1, with D maybe TRBD1 (5 bases). The ends were cut back, 5 bases at V and 6 bases at J, with 16 bases in the middle. Germline CDR1 reads SGHTA; CDR2 reads FQGNSA. CDR3 size: 14 residues. Written as DNA, the CDR3 is TGTGCCAGCAGCGCGGGCGTAGGAGGGGCTGAAGCTTTCTTT. Its translation is CASSAGVGGAEAFF.

This clone was detected once. The rearrangement uses TRBV4-2 and TRBJ1-6; possibly TRBD1 for D (6 bases). Germline V gene data show CDR1 as LGHNA and CDR2 as YNFKEQ. V was shortened by 0 bases and J by 10 bases, with 13 bases between the two germline ends. The CDR3 totals 15 residues. The chain's CDR3 is CASSQDPGAGSPLHF. The CDR3 DNA reads as TGTGCCAGCAGCCAAGATCCGGGGGCCGGATCACCCCTCCACTTT.

About this clone: Other nucleotide sequences in the sample specify the same CDR3. V gene TRBV27 combines with J gene TRBJ1-2, with D possibly being TRBD1 (6 bases). V was shortened by 0 bases and J by 3 bases, with 8 bases between the two germline ends. Germline lookup yields CDR1 MNHEY and CDR2 SMNVEV (reference sequence). This CDR3 region has 14 residues. The CDR3 loop reads CASSLSAGDYGYTF. Written as DNA, the CDR3 is TGTGCCAGCAGTTTATCGGCAGGGGACTATGGCTACACCTTC.

This rearrangement joins TRBV12-3 or TRBV12-4 to TRBJ2-6; no clear D. CDR3 size: 13 residues. Trimming removed 6 bases at V and 0 bases at J, with 3 bases between. The chain's CDR3 is CASRTSGANVLTF. The CDR3 DNA follows: TGTGCCAGCAGGACCTCTGGGGCCAACGTCCTGACTTTC.

The rearrangement links TRBV4-1 to TRBJ1-3; D possibly corresponds to TRBD1 (5 bases). The V and J ends lost 2 bases and 2 bases respectively, with 10 bases between them. This CDR3 is built from 15 residues. Germline V gene data show CDR1 as MGHRA and CDR2 as YSYEKL. The CDR3 is CASSQPTRAGNTIYF. The DNA of the CDR3 is TGCGCCAGCAGCCAACCAACCAGGGCTGGAAACACCATATATTTT.

The chain couples TRBV10-2 to TRBJ1-4; no definite D call. The V end lost 0 bases, the J end lost 2 bases, and 10 bases lay between the germline ends. This CDR3 has 16 amino acids. CDR1 is WSHSY and CDR2 is SAAADI in the germline V gene. The CDR3 reads CASSESFGVTNEKLFF. Written as DNA, the CDR3 is TGCGCCAGCAGTGAGTCGTTTGGGGTGACTAATGAAAAACTGTTTTTT.

The CDR3 sequence: CASMNPTGEGYEQYF. The CDR3 nucleotides read TGTGCCAGCATGAACCCGACAGGGGAGGGGTACGAGCAGTACTTC. The chain carries TRBV2 and TRBJ2-7; D possibly corresponds to TRBD1 (8 bases). The CDR3 sequence is 15 residues long. V lost 7 bases, J lost 4 bases, and 20 bases lay in between. The germline CDR1 and CDR2 sequences are SNHLY and FYNNEI. Supplemented by reference TRBV2 and TRBJ2-7, the full variable domain reads EPEVTQTPSHQVTQMGQEVILRCVPISNHLYFYWYRQILGQKVEFLVSFYNNEISEKSEIFDDQFSVERPDGSNFTLKIRSTKLEDSAMYFCASMNPTGEGYEQYFGPGTRLTVT.

The chain links TRBV28 to TRBJ2-5, with TRBD2 matching over 15 bases. The CDR3 totals 16 residues. V was clipped by 10 bases and J by 5 bases; unmatched bases: 11. From germline, CDR1 is MDHEN and CDR2 SYDVKM. CDR3 nucleotide sequence: TGTGCCATCGAAGGGACTAGCGGGAGGCGGGGGGAGACCCAGTACTTC. Protein: CAIEGTSGRRGETQYF.

The rearrangement links TRBV21-1 to TRBJ2-2; the D call of TRBD2 is as the table states it, not checked on the DNA. TRBV21-1 constitutes a pseudogene. The length of the CDR3 is 16 residues. DNA for the CDR3: TGTGCCAGCAGTCTCCTAGCGGGGGACAACACCGGGGAGCTGTTTTTT. This sequence encodes CASSLLAGDNTGELFF.

This clone was seen only a few times. The CDR3 region is CASSSRGPDIQYF. The CDR3 DNA reads as TGTGCCAGTAGTTCCCGCGGACCAGACATTCAGTACTTC. The chain is built from TRBV19 and TRBJ2-4; D is unclear. V shed 5 bases and J shed 8 bases, with 13 bases lying between them. CDR1 and CDR2 (germline): LNHDA, SQIVND (reference sequence). The length of the CDR3 is 13 residues.

The chain uses TRBV3-1 (or the pseudogene TRBV3-2) and TRBJ2-1; the D call may be TRBD1 or TRBD2 (5 bases each). This CDR3 is built from 19 residues. The V gene's germline CDR1 is LGHDT and CDR2 YNNKEL (reference sequence). V was shortened by 4 bases and J by 0 bases, with 22 bases between the two germline ends. In DNA form, the CDR3 reads TGTGCCAGCAGCCGGCTGTTGCGACGGGACCCCAGCTCCTACAATGAGCAGTTCTTC. It is translated as CASSRLLRRDPSSYNEQFF.

The chain links TRBV6-2 or TRBV6-3 to TRBJ2-3, with D tentatively TRBD2 (6 bases). With 7 bases removed from V and 4 bases from J, the gap between germline ends came to 18 bases. Germline values: CDR1 MNHEY, CDR2 SVGEGT. The CDR3 is 15 amino acids. The CDR3 nucleotides are TGTGCCAGCACCCCCCTAGCGAGGCGGGCAGATACGCAGTATTTT. Protein product: CASTPLARRADTQYF.

CDR3 coding DNA: TGTGCCAGCCGCCGACAGGCTACGCAGTACGAGCAGTACTTC. This sequence encodes CASRRQATQYEQYF. This sequence joins TRBV6-5 and TRBJ2-7, with D possibly TRBD1 on 6 matching bases. V was clipped by 8 bases and J by 4 bases, with 18 bases between them. This CDR3 contains 14 residues. Germline V gives CDR1 MNHEY, CDR2 SVGAGI.

This rearrangement joins TRBV19 to TRBJ2-4; tentatively, D is TRBD2 (6 bases). Germline CDR1 reads LNHDA; CDR2 reads SQIVND (reference sequence). The germline V and J ends were trimmed by 7 bases and 3 bases, with 16 bases remaining between them. The CDR3 is 15 amino acids. The CDR3 coding sequence is TGTGCCAGTACTGGAGGGCAGTTCCTCAAAAACATTCAGTACTTC. It encodes CASTGGQFLKNIQYF.

CDR3 region: CASSVGLAGGEEQYF. The DNA for the CDR3 is TGTGCCAGCAGCGTAGGTCTAGCGGGAGGTGAAGAGCAGTACTTC. The J gene is TRBJ2-7, the V gene TRBV9, with TRBD2 identical over 11 bases. The CDR3 is made up of 15 amino acids. Trimming at V came to 0 bases and at J to 7 bases, leaving 6 bases not matched to a gene. Germline V lookup: CDR1 SGDLS, CDR2 YYNGEE.

CDR3 residues: CASSPPGQGWANYGYTF. DNA of the CDR3: TGTGCCAGCTCACCACCGGGACAGGGTTGGGCTAACTATGGCTACACCTTC. The gene calls are TRBV18 and TRBJ1-2; 9 nucleotides match TRBD1. The CDR3 runs to 17 residues. The V gene end was trimmed by 0 bases and the J gene end by 0 bases; junction bases not matched to a gene: 5. Germline CDR1 KGHSH, CDR2 LQKENI. The variable domain in full, completed from reference TRBV18 and TRBJ1-2, reads NAGVMQNPRHLVRRRGQEARLRCSPMKGHSHVYWYRQLPEEGLKFMVYLQKENIIDESGMPKERFSAEFPKEGPSILRIQQVVRGDSAAYFCASSPPGQGWANYGYTFGSGTRLTVV.

J is TRBJ1-3 and V is TRBV7-9, with a tentative D call TRBD1 (5 bases). The CDR3 sequence is 12 residues long. With 3 bases removed from V and 6 bases from J, the gap between germline ends came to 6 bases. CDR1 and CDR2 (germline): SEHNR, FQNEAQ (reference sequence). DNA of the CDR3: TGTGCCAGCAGCTTGGGGGTAAACACCATATATTTT. It yields the protein CASSLGVNTIYF.

This chain links TRBV7-8 with TRBJ2-2, with 9 bases fitting TRBD1. After removal of 5 bases from V and 5 bases from J, the junction contained 6 bases not matched to a gene. The CDR3 extends over 15 amino acids. CDR1 and CDR2 (germline): SGHVS, FQNEAQ. The CDR3 loop reads CASSLGTGQTGELFF. CDR3 DNA sequence: TGTGCCAGCAGCCTCGGGACAGGGCAGACCGGGGAGCTGTTTTTT.

This clone was counted a single time. The chain is built from TRBV2 and TRBJ1-5, with TRBD1 matching 7 bases. CDR3 length: 13 residues. The germline V gene encodes CDR1 SNHLY and CDR2 FYNNEI. V trimming: 5 bases; J trimming: 6 bases; junction bases outside the gene matches: 4. In nucleotides, the CDR3 is TGTGCCAGCAGTCGACAGGGAGGTCAGCCCCAGCATTTT. Translated: CASSRQGGQPQHF. Using reference TRBV2 and TRBJ1-5 for the parts outside the CDR3, the full variable domain is EPEVTQTPSHQVTQMGQEVILRCVPISNHLYFYWYRQILGQKVEFLVSFYNNEISEKSEIFDDQFSVERPDGSNFTLKIRSTKLEDSAMYFCASSRQGGQPQHFGDGTRLSIL.

The chain employs TRBV2 and TRBJ2-5, with 9 positions matching TRBD1. The CDR3 has 14 amino acids. Germline V CDR1 and CDR2: SNHLY, FYNNEI. J lost 5 bases, V lost 6 bases, and 7 bases had no gene match. Here the CDR3 reads CASRRQGEWETQYF. The CDR3 bases are TGTGCCAGCAGGCGACAGGGGGAGTGGGAGACCCAGTACTTC.

This chain connects TRBV2 to TRBJ2-5, with 8 bases identical to TRBD2. Germline V lookup: CDR1 SNHLY, CDR2 FYNNEI. After removal of 5 bases from V and 7 bases from J, the junction contained 12 bases not matched to a gene. The CDR3 covers 15 residues. CDR3 DNA: TGTGCCAGCAGTTTGGCGGGAGGTACGCATGGGACCCAGTACTTC. Protein: CASSLAGGTHGTQYF.

The V call is TRBV5-1, the J call TRBJ2-7, with a weak D call TRBD2 (6 bases). Germline lookup yields CDR1 SGHRS and CDR2 YFSETQ. With 4 bases removed from V and 3 bases from J, the gap between germline ends came to 14 bases. There are 14 residues in the CDR3. CDR3 in amino acids: CASSPLVGGYEQYF. CDR3 DNA: TGCGCCAGCAGCCCCCTCGTGGGGGGCTACGAGCAGTACTTC.